The 6 T cell receptor beta chains below come from one sample, sequenced in a study of blood T cell repertoires in COVID-19 (dated by TCRdb to 2019 to 2021). Library preparation employed the immunoSEQ multiplex PCR assay. In TCRdb, the immuneACCESS table is reduced to in-frame sequences with V and J assigned. These tables do not hold every clone; where another copy was compared, an unresolved V gene accounts for under half, and the others remain unexplained. The sample profile shows hundreds of thousands of clones; roughly four fifths of them were found once. Approximately 4.5% of the sample comes from the top ten. The sequencing sample was made of PBMCs or T cells enriched from blood (not recorded which). Receptors originate from a man younger than 40 with acute COVID-19.

The rearrangement joins TRBV3-1 (or the pseudogene TRBV3-2) to TRBJ2-7; TRBD2 matches at 9 bases. This CDR3 is built from 16 residues. Germline V gene sequence: CDR1 LGHDT, CDR2 YNNKEL (reference sequence). The ends lost 5 bases at V and 5 bases at J; junction bases unmatched: 13. Here the CDR3 reads CASSSYHSGRDHEQYV. CDR3 bases: TGTGCCAGCAGCTCGTATCATAGCGGGAGAGACCACGAGCAGTACGTC.

V is TRBV18 and J is TRBJ2-1, with 9 bases that match TRBD1. With V trimmed by 3 bases and J by 8 bases, 8 bases remained unmatched. The length of the CDR3 is 15 residues. The germline CDR1 and CDR2 sequences are KGHSH and LQKENI. CDR3 in amino acids: CASSPRQGERDEQFF. The CDR3 DNA reads as TGTGCCAGCTCACCTAGACAGGGGGAAAGGGATGAGCAGTTCTTC. Full variable domain (outside the CDR3, taken from reference TRBV18 and TRBJ2-1): NAGVMQNPRHLVRRRGQEARLRCSPMKGHSHVYWYRQLPEEGLKFMVYLQKENIIDESGMPKERFSAEFPKEGPSILRIQQVVRGDSAAYFCASSPRQGERDEQFFGPGTRLTVL.

V usage is TRBV28 and J usage is TRBJ1-2; TRBD1 matches at 7 bases. The CDR3 sequence is 16 residues long. The germline gives CDR1 MDHEN, CDR2 SYDVKM. J lost 3 bases, V lost 8 bases, and 15 bases had no gene match. In DNA, the CDR3 is TGTGCCAGCCTAGAGGCAGGGGGACTAGATTACTATGGCTACACCTTC. Protein sequence: CASLEAGGLDYYGYTF.

This clone was observed at least ten times. The chain joins TRBV6-5 to TRBJ1-5, with D unclear. The V end was cut by 2 bases, the J end by 6 bases, with 8 bases between. The germline CDR1 and CDR2 sequences are MNHEY and SVGAGI. This CDR3 region has 13 residues. CDR3 loop: CASSYGRGQPQHF. The CDR3 region has the DNA TGTGCCAGCAGTTACGGCCGTGGTCAGCCCCAGCATTTT.

The gene calls are TRBV6-2 or TRBV6-3 and TRBJ1-1; TRBD1 might be the D (5 bases). This CDR3 comprises 13 residues. The V end lost 3 bases, the J end lost 5 bases, and 10 bases lay between the germline ends. The germline V gene has CDR1 MNHEY and CDR2 SVGEGT. The CDR3 spells CASSYKGITEAFF. The CDR3 coding sequence is TGTGCCAGCAGTTATAAGGGGATAACTGAAGCTTTCTTT.

The V call is TRBV13, the J call TRBJ1-1; the match to TRBD1 covers 8 bases. Per the germline V gene, CDR1 is PRHDT and CDR2 is FYEKMQ (reference sequence). V was clipped by 8 bases and J by 5 bases; unmatched bases: 10. CDR3 length: 14 residues. In DNA form, the CDR3 reads TGTGCCAGCTGTACCAGGGGGCAGGGTACTGAAGCTTTCTTT. Translated: CASCTRGQGTEAFF.